One sample yielded the 18 T cell receptor beta chains listed below, sequenced in a study of T cells in localized non-small cell lung cancer. Only in-frame clones appear in the TCRdb table, and some are missing; sequencing was by immunoSEQ multiplex PCR. The sample lists some 29,000 clones; 70% to 90% were seen once. The sample consisted of peripheral blood, taken before any cancer treatment. These receptor sequences come from a woman aged 18 to 49 with stage I lung adenocarcinoma.

The chain recombines TRBV28 with TRBJ1-1; no definite D call. Germline V gene data show CDR1 as MDHEN and CDR2 as SYDVKM. The CDR3 totals 16 residues. V was trimmed by 4 bases and J by 1 base, leaving 16 bases between them. CDR3 coding DNA: TGTGCCAGCAGTTCTGTATCAGGACGGGCGAACACTGAAGCTTTCTTT. Protein product: CASSSVSGRANTEAFF.

The J gene is TRBJ2-2, the V gene TRBV11-3; 7 bases are shared with TRBD2. Germline V lookup: CDR1 SGHNT, CDR2 YENEEA. V shed 5 bases, J shed 0 bases, and the junction held 9 bases outside the gene matches. The CDR3 contains 17 residues. Here the CDR3 reads CASSPREADANTGELFF. The CDR3 DNA follows: TGTGCCAGCAGCCCCCGGGAGGCGGACGCGAACACCGGGGAGCTGTTTTTT.

This chain joins TRBV30 and TRBJ1-3; no reliable D call. V was cut by 0 bases and J by 11 bases, with 14 bases left in between. The CDR3 totals 13 residues. Germline CDR1 is GTSNPN and CDR2 is SVGIG (reference sequence). The chain's CDR3 is CAWSVDGGRAIYF. Written as DNA, the CDR3 is TGTGCCTGGAGTGTAGATGGCGGCCGGGCCATATATTTT.

The gene calls are TRBV5-1 and TRBJ2-7; TRBD1 matches 7 bases. The CDR3 runs to 14 residues. Trimming cost V 1 base and J 5 bases; bases outside gene matches: 6. Looked up from germline, CDR1 is SGHRS and CDR2 is YFSETQ. For the CDR3, the DNA is TGCGCCAGCAGCTTGCAAAGACAGGGTGACGAGCAGTACTTC. Translating it yields CASSLQRQGDEQYF.

This clone has more than one count but fewer than ten. The chain combines TRBV29-1 with TRBJ1-2; 8 bases are a match to TRBD1. The CDR3 sequence is 13 residues long. V shed 3 bases, J shed 5 bases, and the junction held 5 bases outside the gene matches. Germline CDR1 SQVTM, CDR2 ANQGSEA. CDR3 sequence reads: CSVDGQGLYGYTF. CDR3 nucleotides: TGCAGCGTTGACGGACAGGGTCTTTATGGCTACACCTTC.

This rearrangement joins TRBV7-2 to TRBJ2-1; 12 bases map to TRBD2. Losses at the gene ends were 5 bases for V and 4 bases for J; bases not matched to a gene: 3. CDR3 length: 15 residues. The germline V gene has CDR1 SGHTA and CDR2 FQGNSA. CDR3 in amino acids: CASSPGLAGYNEQFF. CDR3 DNA sequence: TGTGCCAGCAGCCCCGGACTAGCGGGATACAATGAGCAGTTCTTC.

The chain links TRBV7-9 to TRBJ2-2; no clear D gene. The V end was cut by 7 bases, the J end by 5 bases, with 8 bases between. The CDR3 loop spans 12 amino acids. CDR1 is SEHNR and CDR2 is FQNEAQ in the germline V gene (reference sequence). The CDR3 region is CASIQSTGELFF. The CDR3 region has the DNA TGTGCCAGCATCCAGAGTACCGGGGAGCTGTTTTTT.

V usage is TRBV11-2 and J usage is TRBJ2-7; possibly TRBD2 for D (6 bases). Per germline, CDR1 SGHAT and CDR2 FQNNGV. CDR3 length equals 15 residues. Trimming took 0 bases from V and 2 from J, leaving 11 bases between them. Here the CDR3 reads CASSLEGGFAYEQYF. CDR3 DNA: TGTGCCAGCAGCTTAGAGGGGGGATTTGCCTACGAGCAGTACTTC.

V is TRBV7-9 and J is TRBJ1-1, with D possibly being TRBD1 (6 bases). This CDR3 has 15 residues. Trimming took off 4 bases at V and 4 bases at J, with 16 bases between the two ends. Germline V lookup: CDR1 SEHNR, CDR2 FQNEAQ (reference sequence). CDR3: CASSSSGGQSTEAFF. As DNA, the CDR3 is TGTGCCAGCAGCTCTAGTGGGGGGCAGAGCACTGAAGCTTTCTTT.

The chain recombines TRBV11-3 with TRBJ2-1; 10 bases match TRBD2. The CDR3 length is 16 residues. The germline V gene encodes CDR1 SGHNT and CDR2 YENEEA. V gave up 2 bases and J gave up 8 bases; unmatched junction bases: 9. In DNA, the CDR3 is TGTGCCAGCAGCTTACCTCCTGGACTAGCGGTCCATGAGCAGTTCTTC. It encodes CASSLPPGLAVHEQFF.

V is TRBV29-1 and J is TRBJ2-5; 9 nucleotides align to TRBD2. Germline V CDR1 and CDR2: SQVTM, ANQGSEA. Trimming at V came to 1 base and at J to 5 bases, leaving 17 bases not matched to a gene. The CDR3 has 18 amino acids. Here the CDR3 DNA reads TGCAGCGTTGAAGGGGTCGCGGGAGGGGCCAGCTTGGATGAGACCCAGTACTTC. Translation: CSVEGVAGGASLDETQYF.

This CDR3 is CAWSWQGLNEQFF. Written as DNA, the CDR3 is TGTGCCTGGAGTTGGCAGGGTCTCAATGAGCAGTTCTTC. The genes are TRBV30 and TRBJ2-1, with D possibly being TRBD1 (5 bases). The CDR3 has 13 amino acids. The germline V gene has CDR1 GTSNPN and CDR2 SVGIG (reference sequence). V dropped 2 bases and J dropped 6 bases, with 11 bases sitting between them.

The rearrangement links TRBV11-3 to TRBJ2-1; 7 nucleotides match TRBD2. The CDR3 is made up of 16 amino acids. V gave up 1 base and J gave up 2 bases; unmatched junction bases: 5. Germline values: CDR1 SGHNT, CDR2 YENEEA. CDR3: CASSLGGSAPYNEQFF. Written as DNA, the CDR3 is TGTGCCAGCAGCTTAGGCGGGAGTGCCCCCTACAATGAGCAGTTCTTC.

The chain combines TRBV7-8 with TRBJ1-4; D call uncertain. This CDR3 spans 16 amino acids. Germline CDR1 is SGHVS and CDR2 is FQNEAQ. V was cut by 6 bases and J by 0 bases, with 14 bases left in between. CDR3 DNA: TGTGCCAGCAGACCCGGGAGAATTGCAACTAATGAAAAACTGTTTTTT. As protein: CASRPGRIATNEKLFF.

The rearrangement joins TRBV19 to TRBJ2-1, with D possibly TRBD2 on 6 matching bases. The CDR3 covers 15 residues. Germline-derived CDR1 and CDR2 are LNHDA and SQIVND (reference sequence). Trimming removed 8 bases at V and 0 bases at J, with 14 bases between. This CDR3 reads CASHAVAASYNEQFF. Written as DNA, the CDR3 is TGTGCCAGTCACGCGGTAGCGGCCTCCTACAATGAGCAGTTCTTC.

The CDR3 region has the DNA TGTGCCAGCAGCCCTTCCCTCAACCGGGACAGCAAGTACAATGAGCAGTTCTTC. As protein: CASSPSLNRDSKYNEQFF. The chain combines TRBV7-9 with TRBJ2-1; 7 bases are a match to TRBD1. The trim removed 5 bases at V and 4 bases at J, leaving 17 bases unmatched. CDR1 is SEHNR and CDR2 is FQNEAQ in the germline V gene (reference sequence). The CDR3 has 18 residues.

By frequency in the sample, this clone is medium-sized. The gene calls are TRBV19 and TRBJ2-3; unclear D gene. V lost 5 bases to trimming and J lost 8 bases, with 14 bases between them. The CDR3 is made up of 13 amino acids. Per germline, CDR1 LNHDA and CDR2 SQIVND (reference sequence). The CDR3 DNA follows: TGTGCCAGTAGTTACGGACGGTCGGGTACGCAGTATTTT. Translating it yields CASSYGRSGTQYF.

Details on this clone: The missing conserved phenylalanine or tryptophan at the end of this CDR3 makes a read error likely. The chain recombines TRBV23-1 with TRBJ1-5; no clear D. TRBV23-1 carries the ORF label, with uncertain function. The CDR3 extends over 12 amino acids. Trimming cost V 4 bases and J 7 bases, with 8 bases left between them. The CDR3 DNA follows: TGCGCCAGCAGTCCCCCTCCCCAGCCCCAGCATCTT. Protein sequence: CASSPPPQPQHL.